This T cell receptor beta chain was sequenced in a study of breast tumors, draining lymph nodes, adjacent tissues. General study findings and limits: Most tumor T cells seemingly derive from lymph node, then expand in tumor. The lymph node origin of tumor T cells was framed as consistent with a hypothesis, not demonstrated. Tumor TCR diversity was below lymph nodes but above nontumor tissue. Luminal-like breast cancer showed significantly higher tumor–nontumor repertoire similarity than basal-like.

TCRdb ran MiXCR on the multiplex PCR reads and lists one entry per CDR3 protein. This table has 13,000 or so distinct CDR3 sequences, about 50% appearing once. This CDR3 spans 13 amino acids. From germline, CDR1 is SGHTA and CDR2 FQGNSA. The V segment lost 2 bases and the J segment 4 bases; nucleotides outside the gene matches: 2. As for this clonotype: The antigen remains unidentified.

The receptor's source is a female donor with breast cancer. Some clones in this sample may be carry-over from other donors' samples. What was sequenced was tumor-adjacent breast tissue. The rearrangement links TRBV7-2 to TRBJ2-7; TRBD1 matches at 7 bases. Written as DNA, the CDR3 is TGTGCCAGCAGCTTACTACAGGGGTACGAGCAGTACTTC. The encoded protein is CASSLLQGYEQYF.